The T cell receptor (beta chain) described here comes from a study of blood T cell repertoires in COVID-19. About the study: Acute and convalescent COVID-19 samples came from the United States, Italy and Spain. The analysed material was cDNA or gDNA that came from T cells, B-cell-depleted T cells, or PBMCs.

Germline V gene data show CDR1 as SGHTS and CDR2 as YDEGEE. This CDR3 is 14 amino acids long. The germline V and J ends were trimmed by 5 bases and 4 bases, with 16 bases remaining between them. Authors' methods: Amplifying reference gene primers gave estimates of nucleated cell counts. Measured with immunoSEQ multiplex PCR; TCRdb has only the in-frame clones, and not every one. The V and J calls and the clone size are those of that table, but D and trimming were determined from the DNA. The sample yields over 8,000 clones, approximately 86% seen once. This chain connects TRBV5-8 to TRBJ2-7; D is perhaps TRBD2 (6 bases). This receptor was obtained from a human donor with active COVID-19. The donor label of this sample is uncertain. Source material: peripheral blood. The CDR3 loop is CASRRRGRTYEQYF. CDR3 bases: TGTGCCAGCAGACGGCGGGGACGGACTTACGAGCAGTACTTC. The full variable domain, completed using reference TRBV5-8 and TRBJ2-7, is EAGVTQSPTHLIKTRGQQATLRCSPISGHTSVYWYQQALGLGLQFLLWYDEGEERNRGNFPPRFSGRQFPNYSSELNVNALELEDSALYLCASRRRGRTYEQYFGPGTRLTVT.